These 30 T cell receptor beta chains came from one sample sequenced in a study of T cells in localized non-small cell lung cancer. Method: immunoSEQ multiplex PCR; TCRdb's copy keeps in-frame clones and lacks some. This table holds about 1,000 clones, less than 25% found once. The source was normal lung tissue next to the tumor, collected before any cancer treatment. These receptors were taken from a male donor older than 55 with stage III squamous cell lung carcinoma.

This clone is large (0.1 to 1%) by share. This chain uses TRBV6-8 with TRBJ1-1; D is unresolved. V shed 7 bases and J shed 1 base, with 13 bases lying between them. The germline CDR1 and CDR2 sequences are MNHGY and SAAAGT. There are 14 residues in the CDR3. CDR3 sequence: CASKGEPKNTEAFF. For the CDR3, the DNA is TGTGCCAGCAAAGGCGAACCTAAGAACACTGAAGCTTTCTTT.

Comments on this clone: One junction end disagrees with the germline gene, perhaps due to a read error. V gene TRBV19 combines with J gene TRBJ2-1; 9 bases map to TRBD2. This CDR3 contains 13 residues. CDR1 and CDR2 (germline): LNHDA, SQIVND (reference sequence). CDR3 region: CASSGERAGGPLF. CDR3 nucleotide sequence: TGTGCCAGTAGTGGGGAAAGGGCGGGAGGGCCGCTCTTC.

CDR3 loop: CASSLGGTQQINYGYTF. The CDR3, as DNA: TGCGCCAGCAGCTTGGGCGGGACACAACAGATTAACTATGGCTACACCTTC. The V call is TRBV5-1, the J call TRBJ1-2, with D perhaps matching TRBD1 (6 bases). Trimming removed 0 bases at V and 1 base at J, with 16 bases between. The CDR3 covers 17 residues. Germline CDR1 SGHRS, CDR2 YFSETQ.

The chain recombines TRBV11-3 with TRBJ2-2; D remains unclear. The CDR3 contains 15 residues. Germline V gene data show CDR1 as SGHNT and CDR2 as YENEEA. Trimming stripped 4 bases from V and 1 base from J, with 10 bases between. The CDR3 bases are TGTGCCAGCAGCTCAGGATCCGGGAACACCGGGGAGCTGTTTTTT. Its protein is CASSSGSGNTGELFF.

This clone is labeled large. V gene TRBV6-1 combines with J gene TRBJ1-1; the match to TRBD1 covers 9 bases. The trim removed 1 base at V and 5 bases at J, leaving 8 bases unmatched. The CDR3 is 16 residues long. Germline CDR1 is MNHNS and CDR2 is SASEGT. CDR3 DNA: TGTGCCAGCAGTGAAGTCCCGGGACAGGGAGAGACTGAAGCTTTCTTT. As protein: CASSEVPGQGETEAFF.

The chain links TRBV30 to TRBJ1-2, with no clear D. V lost 0 bases and J lost 5, with 10 bases in between. CDR1 and CDR2 (germline): GTSNPN, SVGIG (reference sequence). This CDR3 region has 13 residues. The CDR3 here is CAWSVEPIYGYTF. Written as DNA, the CDR3 is TGTGCCTGGAGTGTTGAACCGATTTATGGCTACACCTTC.

Comments on this clone: The same CDR3 arises from other DNA sequences in this sample as well. This sequence joins TRBV19 and TRBJ2-5; TRBD1 matches at 7 bases. The CDR3 length is 14 residues. The trim removed 5 bases at V and 2 bases at J, leaving 5 bases unmatched. The germline V gene has CDR1 LNHDA and CDR2 SQIVND (reference sequence). Here the CDR3 DNA reads TGTGCCAGTAGTGCTGACAGGGTACAAGAGACCCAGTACTTC. Translating gives CASSADRVQETQYF.

The chain joins TRBV28 to TRBJ1-5; tentatively, D is TRBD1 (6 bases). V was pared by 6 bases and J by 4 bases, with 16 bases between. The CDR3 sequence is 15 residues long. Germline V gene lookup returns CDR1 MDHEN and CDR2 SYDVKM. CDR3 sequence (DNA): TGTGCCAGCAGAGAACAGGGTATCAGTAATCAGCCCCAGCATTTT. This codes for CASREQGISNQPQHF.

This clone is labeled as large. V usage is TRBV19 and J usage is TRBJ2-6; unclear D gene. In germline, CDR1 is LNHDA, CDR2 SQIVND (reference sequence). The V end lost 6 bases, the J end lost 2 bases, and 11 bases lay between the germline ends. This CDR3 is built from 15 residues. The CDR3 loop reads CASSPSPTGANVLTF. The CDR3 nucleotides are TGTGCCAGTAGCCCGAGCCCCACTGGGGCCAACGTCCTGACTTTC.

V gene TRBV6-8 combines with J gene TRBJ1-3; TRBD1 matches 8 bases. This CDR3 has 14 residues. The junction had 7 bases not matched to a gene; V was cut back by 5 bases and J by 7 bases. CDR1 and CDR2 (germline): MNHGY, SAAAGT. The CDR3 region is CASSQTRDRNTIYF. CDR3 in DNA: TGTGCCAGCAGTCAGACCCGGGACAGGAACACCATATATTTT.

The gene calls are TRBV18 and TRBJ2-7; D remains unclear. CDR3 length: 14 residues. Germline CDR1 and CDR2: KGHSH and LQKENI. Trimming shortened V by 6 bases and J by 2 bases, and 14 bases separated the two germline ends. The CDR3 protein is CASSLFPGTYEQYF. In DNA form, the CDR3 reads TGTGCCAGCTCCCTCTTTCCCGGAACCTACGAGCAGTACTTC.

By its share, this clone is large (0.1 to 1%). CDR3 DNA: TGTGCCAGCAGCGGCCGGGACAGGGGTTCACCCCTCCACTTT. This translates into CASSGRDRGSPLHF. The genes are TRBV9 and TRBJ1-6; TRBD1 matches at 10 bases. Germline-derived CDR1 and CDR2 are SGDLS and YYNGEE. V dropped 3 bases and J dropped 9; count of bases not matched to a gene: 3. The CDR3 is 14 residues long.

This clone is labeled hyperexpanded. The chain uses TRBV9 and TRBJ2-3; the match to TRBD2 covers 8 bases. V gave up 3 bases and J gave up 2 bases; unmatched junction bases: 8. The CDR3 consists of 16 residues. The V gene's germline CDR1 is SGDLS and CDR2 YYNGEE. The CDR3 bases are TGTGCCAGCAGCGGCGGCACTAGCGGCCTCACAGATACGCAGTATTTT. This gives the protein CASSGGTSGLTDTQYF.

CDR3 protein: CASSPQDSNQPQHF. In DNA form, the CDR3 reads TGTGCCAGCTCACCCCAGGACAGTAATCAGCCCCAGCATTTT. J is TRBJ1-5 and V is TRBV18; TRBD1 is a possible D gene (6 bases). This CDR3 region has 14 residues. With 3 bases removed from V and 4 bases from J, the gap between germline ends came to 10 bases. CDR1 KGHSH and CDR2 LQKENI come from the germline V gene.

Within the sample, this clone is large (0.1 to 1%). The chain couples TRBV30 to TRBJ2-1; D remains ambiguous. The CDR3 sequence is 11 residues long. Germline values: CDR1 GTSNPN, CDR2 SVGIG (reference sequence). Trimming removed 7 bases from V and 3 bases from J, with 7 bases in between. The CDR3 DNA is TGTGCCTCGGACCTCTACAATGAGCAGTTCTTC. Its protein is CASDLYNEQFF.

V and J are TRBV5-1 and TRBJ2-6; D not certain. Germline-derived CDR1 and CDR2 are SGHRS and YFSETQ. There are 14 residues in the CDR3. V was shortened by 2 bases and J by 0 bases, with 3 bases between the two germline ends. The CDR3: CASSFASGANVLTF. CDR3 sequence (DNA): TGCGCCAGCAGCTTCGCCTCTGGGGCCAACGTCCTGACTTTC.

This clone showed up many times. V and J are TRBV7-2 and TRBJ1-2, with D possibly matching TRBD1 (5 bases). Germline V gives CDR1 SGHTA, CDR2 FQGNSA. Trimming removed 4 bases from V and 5 bases from J, with 11 bases in between. The CDR3 contains 13 residues. The CDR3: CASSSGGLYGYTF. The CDR3 region has the DNA TGTGCCAGCAGCTCCGGGGGTCTTTATGGCTACACCTTC.

This clone was seen a few times. The chain carries TRBV11-3 and TRBJ2-5; D gene ambiguous. The germline gives CDR1 SGHNT, CDR2 YENEEA. Trimming pared 1 base from V and 2 bases from J, leaving 11 bases between. The CDR3 totals 15 residues. CDR3 region: CASSLGWYTQETQYF. The CDR3 DNA sequence: TGTGCCAGCAGCTTAGGGTGGTACACGCAAGAGACCCAGTACTTC.

This clone counts as large (0.1 to 1%). The V and J genes are TRBV13 and TRBJ2-3; D gene ambiguous. Per the germline V gene, CDR1 is PRHDT and CDR2 is FYEKMQ (reference sequence). The CDR3 covers 14 residues. Trimming stripped 1 base from V and 2 bases from J, with 7 bases between. The CDR3 DNA sequence: TGTGCCAGCAGCTTAGAAGGATTCACAGATACGCAGTATTTT. Translation: CASSLEGFTDTQYF. The whole variable domain, filled in from reference TRBV13 and TRBJ2-3, reads AAGVIQSPRHLIKEKRETATLKCYPIPRHDTVYWYQQGPGQDPQFLISFYEKMQSDKGSIPDRFSAQQFSDYHSELNMSSLELGDSALYFCASSLEGFTDTQYFGPGTRLTVL.

In its sample, this clone ranks as large. The chain carries TRBV19 and TRBJ2-1, with D tentatively TRBD1 (6 bases). Trimming shortened V by 4 bases and J by 10 bases, and 14 bases separated the two germline ends. The CDR3 is 13 amino acids. Germline-derived CDR1 and CDR2 are LNHDA and SQIVND (reference sequence). The CDR3 loop is CASSTTGLVEQFF. The CDR3, as DNA: TGTGCCAGTAGTACGACAGGTTTGGTCGAGCAGTTCTTC.

V is TRBV6-8 and J is TRBJ2-7; no clear D gene. V was shortened by 5 bases and J by 6 bases, with 14 bases between the two germline ends. Germline V CDR1 and CDR2: MNHGY, SAAAGT. CDR3 length: 13 amino acids. The DNA of the CDR3 is TGTGCCAGCAGTGACTTACCGGGTGGCGAGCAGTACTTC. Protein sequence: CASSDLPGGEQYF.

The gene calls are TRBV6-8 and TRBJ2-6; perhaps D is TRBD1 or TRBD2 (5 bases each). The CDR3 is made up of 18 amino acids. V dropped 1 base and J dropped 0 bases, with 13 bases sitting between them. Germline lookup yields CDR1 MNHGY and CDR2 SAAAGT. In DNA, the CDR3 is TGTGCCAGCAGTTACTTTCTGGGACCCGCCTCTGGGGCCAACGTCCTGACTTTC. Its translation: CASSYFLGPASGANVLTF.

The chain carries TRBV6-8 and TRBJ2-1; D tentatively fits TRBD1 or TRBD2 (5 bases each). CDR3 length: 14 amino acids. From germline, CDR1 is MNHGY and CDR2 SAAAGT. With 2 bases removed from V and 6 bases from J, the gap between germline ends came to 11 bases. The DNA for the CDR3 is TGTGCCAGCAGTTACCCCCAGGGACCCAATGAGCAGTTCTTC. It yields the protein CASSYPQGPNEQFF.

Written as DNA, the CDR3 is TGTGCCAGCTCACCCTCGGGACAGGGGGTTGAAGCTTTCTTT. This translates into CASSPSGQGVEAFF. V usage is TRBV18 and J usage is TRBJ1-1, with 11 positions matching TRBD1. After removal of 3 bases from V and 7 bases from J, the junction contained 4 bases not matched to a gene. The CDR3 has 14 residues. CDR1 and CDR2 from the germline V gene are KGHSH and LQKENI. Combining the CDR3 with reference TRBV18 and TRBJ1-1 gives the whole variable domain NAGVMQNPRHLVRRRGQEARLRCSPMKGHSHVYWYRQLPEEGLKFMVYLQKENIIDESGMPKERFSAEFPKEGPSILRIQQVVRGDSAAYFCASSPSGQGVEAFFGQGTRLTVV.

In this sample, this clone turned up a few times. The gene calls are TRBV11-3 and TRBJ2-3; TRBD2 agrees at 11 bases. Per germline, CDR1 SGHNT and CDR2 YENEEA. The CDR3 is 17 residues long. V was clipped by 3 bases and J by 1 base; unmatched bases: 6. In DNA, the CDR3 is TGTGCCAGCAGCTTGATCGGACTAGCGGGCCGCACAGATACGCAGTATTTT. This encodes CASSLIGLAGRTDTQYF.

This clone was seen more than once but under ten times. The rearrangement links TRBV11-3 to TRBJ2-1; TRBD1 is a possible D gene (5 bases). CDR1 SGHNT and CDR2 YENEEA come from the germline V gene. V was shortened by 5 bases and J by 4 bases, with 15 bases between the two germline ends. The CDR3 totals 15 residues. CDR3 sequence (DNA): TGTGCCAGCAGCCTATTCCCGACAGCATACAATGAGCAGTTCTTC. Encoded protein: CASSLFPTAYNEQFF.

The chain employs TRBV9 and TRBJ2-3; 10 nucleotides agree with TRBD2. Germline trimming cut 4 bases from V and 2 bases from J; bases unmatched to any gene: 7. The CDR3 is 16 residues long. Germline CDR1 SGDLS, CDR2 YYNGEE. The CDR3 sequence: CASSPRTSGPTDTQYF. The CDR3 nucleotides are TGTGCCAGCAGCCCACGGACTAGCGGACCCACAGATACGCAGTATTTT.

The chain uses TRBV19 and TRBJ1-1; D call uncertain. V lost 7 bases and J lost 3, with 6 bases in between. Germline V gene lookup returns CDR1 LNHDA and CDR2 SQIVND (reference sequence). The CDR3 consists of 11 residues. The CDR3 reads CASNGHTEAFF. The CDR3 DNA reads as TGTGCCAGTAACGGTCACACTGAAGCTTTCTTT. The entire variable domain, with the rest obtained from reference TRBV19 and TRBJ1-1, is as follows: DGGITQSPKYLFRKEGQNVTLSCEQNLNHDAMYWYRQDPGQGLRLIYYSQIVNDFQKGDIAEGYSVSREKKESFPLTVTSAQKNPTAFYLCASNGHTEAFFGQGTRLTVV.

The chain couples TRBV10-2 to TRBJ2-2, with D hard to call. With 8 bases removed from V and 0 bases from J, the gap between germline ends came to 7 bases. The length of the CDR3 is 13 residues. Per the germline V gene, CDR1 is WSHSY and CDR2 is SAAADI. DNA for the CDR3: TGCGCCAGCTTCCAACCGAACACCGGGGAGCTGTTTTTT. This translates into CASFQPNTGELFF.

In this sample, this clone turned up a few times. The rearrangement links TRBV6-8 to TRBJ2-5; tentatively, D is TRBD1 (6 bases). The CDR3 spans 13 residues. Trimming shortened V by 8 bases and J by 5 bases, and 15 bases separated the two germline ends. Germline CDR1 MNHGY, CDR2 SAAAGT. The CDR3 region has the DNA TGTGCCAGCCAGGGGTCCTTGTGGGAGACCCAGTACTTC. It specifies CASQGSLWETQYF.